What follows describes a single T cell receptor (beta chain). The data were obtained in a study of shared clonotypes between healthy human individuals. Per the germline V gene, CDR1 is MDHEN and CDR2 is SYDVKM. V was cut by 6 bases and J by 2 bases, with 17 bases left in between. The CDR3 has 15 amino acids. Generated by immunoSEQ multiplex PCR, the TCRdb table keeps only in-frame clones and is missing some. Counted here are over a million clones, around 78% occurring once; the ten biggest clones make up around 0.47%. The sequence was obtained from a young man in good health. Some clones in this sample may be carry-over from other donors' samples. The sample was memory CD4+ T cells from PBMCs. Subset indicated: CD45RA-negative fraction. The rearrangement links TRBV28 to TRBJ2-7, with unresolved D. This CDR3 is CASSVAPDGTYEQYF. The CDR3 DNA reads as TGTGCCAGCAGCGTAGCCCCCGACGGAACCTACGAGCAGTACTTC. Based on the CDR3 plus reference TRBV28 and TRBJ2-7, the full variable domain is DVKVTQSSRYLVKRTGEKVFLECVQDMDHENMFWYRQDPGLGLRLIYFSYDVKMKEKGDIPEGYSVSREKKERFSLILESASTNQTSMYLCASSVAPDGTYEQYFGPGTRLTVT.